The T cell receptor beta chain under discussion was sequenced for a study of PD-1 blockade in classical Hodgkin lymphoma. Study-wide findings and caveats: Before treatment, complete responders showed about the same diversity as newly diagnosed patients.

Clones were sequenced by immunoSEQ multiplex PCR, and TCRdb holds only the in-frame ones, with some missing. The sample has about 39,000 clones; roughly 78% are singletons. A remark on this clone: Its antigen is undetermined.

Time point in this sample: cycle 4 day 1 (C4D1), after more than 5 weeks of nivolumab. Every patient had relapsed following autologous stem cell transplantation, and cohorts differed in brentuximab vedotin exposure. The sample in question was peripheral blood mononuclear cells (PBMCs), obtained before the fourth cycle of nivolumab. This TCR came from a human donor with classical Hodgkin lymphoma.

CDR3 coding DNA: TGTGCCAGCAGCCCGGGGGGGCCCGGCAATGAGCAGTTCTTC. The encoded protein is CASSPGGPGNEQFF. The V gene is TRBV7-2, the J gene TRBJ2-1; TRBD2 matches 8 bases. Germline V lookup: CDR1 SGHTA, CDR2 FQGNSA. The CDR3 is made up of 14 amino acids. V lost 5 bases and J lost 6; bases outside the gene matches: 6. Filled out from reference TRBV7-2 and TRBJ2-1, the complete variable domain reads GAGVSQSPSNKVTEKGKDVELRCDPISGHTALYWYRQSLGQGLEFLIYFQGNSAPDKSGLPSDRFSAERTGGSVSTLTIQRTQQEDSAVYLCASSPGGPGNEQFFGPGTRLTVL.